Below, 9 T cell receptor beta chains from the same sample are listed, as sequenced in a study of T cells after yellow fever vaccination. TCRdb re-analysed the 5' RACE reads in MiXCR, keeping a single row per CDR3 protein. Among some 320,000 distinct CDR3 sequences listed, around 4.4% were seen once. The starting material was PBMCs, obtained 15 days after the yellow fever booster vaccination. The receptor source for this set is a man younger than 35 who received the YFV17D yellow fever vaccine.

This clonotype was seen more than once but under ten times. The V and J genes are TRBV6-4 and TRBJ1-5; the D is unclear. The V gene's germline CDR1 is MRHNA and CDR2 SNTAGT. V was clipped by 7 bases and J by 7 bases, with 11 bases between them. There are 12 residues in the CDR3. Here the CDR3 DNA reads TGTGCCAGCACCCCACGTCGGCAGCCCCAGCATTTT. It codes for CASTPRRQPQHF.

This clonotype was seen more than once but under ten times. The chain links TRBV20-1 to TRBJ2-7; D is perhaps TRBD2 (6 bases). CDR1 and CDR2 from the germline V gene are DFQATT and SNEGSKA (reference sequence). Trimming pared 1 base from V and 2 bases from J, leaving 12 bases between. The CDR3 totals 14 residues. The chain's CDR3 is CSARVLAETYEQYF. As DNA, the CDR3 is TGCAGTGCTAGAGTGTTAGCGGAGACCTACGAGCAGTACTTC.

The CDR3, as DNA: TGCAGTGCTAGAGTTCGGACAGGGGGTACTGAAGCTTTCTTT. Residues: CSARVRTGGTEAFF. This rearrangement joins TRBV20-1 to TRBJ1-1; TRBD1 matches 10 bases. After removal of 1 base from V and 5 bases from J, the junction contained 4 bases not matched to a gene. Per the germline V gene, CDR1 is DFQATT and CDR2 is SNEGSKA (reference sequence). This CDR3 has 14 amino acids.

The genes are TRBV21-1 and TRBJ1-1. TRBV21-1 represents a pseudogene. The CDR3 runs 12 residues. DNA of the CDR3: TGTGCCAGCACCAAGGAGTACACTGAAGCTTTCTTT. It translates to CASTKEYTEAFF.

Ten or more counts support this clonotype. The chain recombines TRBV7-8 with TRBJ2-2; 7 bases are a match to TRBD2. This CDR3 has 15 amino acids. With 5 bases clipped from V and 1 base from J, the junction kept 4 bases outside the gene matches. Germline V lookup: CDR1 SGHVS, CDR2 FQNEAQ. The CDR3 region has the DNA TGTGCCAGCAGCGGGGCTAGCGGGAACACCGGGGAGCTGTTTTTT. Translation gives CASSGASGNTGELFF.

This clonotype was counted a few times. V and J are TRBV3-1 and TRBJ2-7; no clear D. The CDR3 sequence is 13 residues long. Germline V gene lookup returns CDR1 LGHDT and CDR2 YNNKEL (reference sequence). V lost 5 bases and J 6 bases, leaving 14 bases between the germline ends. Written as DNA, the CDR3 is TGTGCCAGCAGCTCCCATGGAACGGGCGAGCAGTACTTC. The encoded protein is CASSSHGTGEQYF.

This clonotype was observed a few times. The V gene is TRBV7-9, the J gene TRBJ1-4; D is unresolved. With 1 base removed from V and 5 bases from J, the gap between germline ends came to 8 bases. Germline loops: CDR1 SEHNR, CDR2 FQNEAQ (reference sequence). The CDR3 has 14 residues. The CDR3 sequence: CASSLVSGNEKLFF. The CDR3 DNA follows: TGTGCCAGCAGCTTAGTGTCGGGGAATGAAAAACTGTTTTTT.

Only a few counts were recorded for this clonotype. V is TRBV25-1 and J is TRBJ1-3; D is undetermined. The CDR3 spans 11 residues. Per the germline V gene, CDR1 is MGHDK and CDR2 is SYGVNS. V lost 9 bases and J lost 4, with 7 bases in between. CDR3 residues: CASRYGNTIYF. The CDR3 DNA follows: TGTGCCAGTAGATACGGAAACACCATATATTTT.

This clonotype appeared many times. Here the CDR3 DNA reads TGTGCCAGCAGCCGTTCGGCGGGCGGGGGCACTGAAGCTTTCTTT. It translates to CASSRSAGGGTEAFF. The chain joins TRBV7-3 to TRBJ1-1; D might be TRBD1 (5 bases). The V end was cut by 5 bases, the J end by 4 bases, with 17 bases between. The CDR3 totals 15 residues. Germline assignment: CDR1 SGHTA and CDR2 FQGTGA.